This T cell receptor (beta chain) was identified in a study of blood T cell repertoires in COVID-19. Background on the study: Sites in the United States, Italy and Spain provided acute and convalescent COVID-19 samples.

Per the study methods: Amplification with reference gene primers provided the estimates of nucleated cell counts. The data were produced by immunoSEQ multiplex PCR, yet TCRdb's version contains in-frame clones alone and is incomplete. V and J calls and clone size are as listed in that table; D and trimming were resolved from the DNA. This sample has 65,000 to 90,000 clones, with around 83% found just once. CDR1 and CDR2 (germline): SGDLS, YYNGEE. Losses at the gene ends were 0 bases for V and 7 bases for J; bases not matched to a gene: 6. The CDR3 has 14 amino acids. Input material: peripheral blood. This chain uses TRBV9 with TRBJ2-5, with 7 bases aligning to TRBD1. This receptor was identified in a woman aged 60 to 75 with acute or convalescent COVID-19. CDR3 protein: CASSVEETGTTQYF. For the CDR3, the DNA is TGTGCCAGCAGCGTAGAGGAGACAGGGACGACCCAGTACTTC.